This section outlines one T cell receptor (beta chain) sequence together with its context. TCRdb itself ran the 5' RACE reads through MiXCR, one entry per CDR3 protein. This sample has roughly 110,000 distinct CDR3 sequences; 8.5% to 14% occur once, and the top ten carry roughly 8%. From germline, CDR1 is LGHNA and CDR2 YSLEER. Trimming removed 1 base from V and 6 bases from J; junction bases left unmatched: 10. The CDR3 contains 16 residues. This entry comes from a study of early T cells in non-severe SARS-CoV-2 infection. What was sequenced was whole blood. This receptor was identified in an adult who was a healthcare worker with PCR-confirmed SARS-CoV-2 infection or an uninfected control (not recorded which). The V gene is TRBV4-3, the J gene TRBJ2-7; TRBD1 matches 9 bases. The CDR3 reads CASSQGVGQGSSEQYF. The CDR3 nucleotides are TGCGCCAGCAGCCAAGGAGTCGGACAGGGGTCTTCCGAGCAGTACTTC.